This TCR beta chain is drawn from a study of post-analysis software for immune sequencing data. About the study: Disease trajectories encompassed relapsing-remitting, secondary progressive and progressive-relapsing multiple sclerosis.

Findings of the study overall: Four to six TRBV segments were more frequent in patients than controls; TRBV5-6, TRBV5-1 and TRBV20-1 belonged to this group. Significantly lower normalized Chao1 diversity was found in patients with multiple sclerosis relative to controls.

For this clonotype: As yet, its antigen is unknown.

Presence of unique molecular identifiers characterized the TCR beta cDNA libraries. Starting from roughly 1 to 10 million T cells, the study yielded 460,000 or so cDNA molecules. TCRdb passed the PCR reads through MiXCR, listing each CDR3 protein once. The table lists approximately 570,000 distinct CDR3 sequences, roughly 47% of them singletons, with 1.5% to 2% in the top ten. This CDR3 has 15 amino acids. J was trimmed by 5 bases and V by 7 bases; bases with no gene match: 8. What was sequenced was blood. This clonotype originated in a girl under 18 with multiple sclerosis. The chain is built from TRBV12-3 or TRBV12-4 and TRBJ2-2, with 9 bases fitting TRBD1. The CDR3 sequence is CASTRRQGDTGELFF. The CDR3 region has the DNA TGTGCCAGCACTAGGAGACAGGGGGATACCGGGGAGCTGTTTTTT.